This T cell receptor beta chain was documented in a study of cytomegalovirus exposure and HLA in healthy donors. Use of 60 Vbeta and 13 Jbeta primers characterized the PCR. The protocol was immunoSEQ multiplex PCR, while the TCRdb copy is restricted to in-frame clones and leaves out a portion. Here the sample spans roughly 130,000 clones, over 65% being singletons. Broader study findings: Both high specificity and high sensitivity reportedly marked the classifier's diagnosis of cytomegalovirus status. Later analysis showed TCR association rates varying by HLA locus, highest for DRB1 and lowest for HLA-C. In a later analysis, TCR beta V- and J-gene trimming showed a link to a missense DCLRE1C variant.

This clone was seen just once. Its matching antigen is unknown. Each donor was nominally healthy when sampled (though unrecorded immune exposures were likely). Germline V gene data show CDR1 as SGHTA and CDR2 as FQGTGA. Trimming shortened V by 6 bases and J by 7 bases, and 13 bases separated the two germline ends. This CDR3 comprises 13 residues. V and J are TRBV7-3 and TRBJ2-4, with D possibly matching TRBD1 (6 bases). Material: PBMCs. The TCR originated in a man younger than 35 in good health and CMV-seropositive. The chain's CDR3 is CASSPGTGNIQYF. Here the CDR3 DNA reads TGTGCCAGCAGTCCGGGAACAGGGAACATTCAGTACTTC.